This T cell receptor (beta chain) was obtained from a study of T cells in narcolepsy. The V and J ends lost 5 bases and 10 bases respectively, with 15 bases between them. The CDR3 extends over 13 amino acids. In germline, CDR1 is KGHSH, CDR2 LQKENI. Some clones are missing from TCRdb's copy, which holds only in-frame ones; the method was immunoSEQ multiplex PCR. The sample yields over 25,000 clones, approximately 89% seen once. On this clone itself: Its antigen is unknown.

Study results and limitations: Reportedly, autoreactive clonotypes were serially detected in patients' blood but not controls'.

Sequencing used CD45RA- memory CD4+ T cells from PBMCs. The source of this sequence is a human donor with narcolepsy. The chain carries TRBV18 and TRBJ2-1; D is uncertain. CDR3 residues: CASSSGVVSEQFF. The CDR3 nucleotides are TGTGCCAGCTCAAGTGGCGTAGTTAGCGAGCAGTTCTTC.